This T cell receptor beta chain was retrieved from a study of cytotoxic CD8 clonotypes in ibrutinib-treated CLL. Study findings and constraints: Treatment left the uncommon public clonotypes either contracted or stable in frequency. The study found clonality rose at ibrutinib response, then fell toward baseline at progression.

CDR3 length equals 13 residues. V lost 3 bases and J 3 bases, leaving 9 bases between the germline ends. The germline V gene has CDR1 GTSNPN and CDR2 SVGIG (reference sequence). Roughly 2.2 micrograms of genomic DNA (from cryopreserved PBMCs) were used for TCR beta libraries. This clone came up many times. The target antigen is unknown. Some clones are missing from TCRdb's copy, which holds only in-frame ones; the method was immunoSEQ multiplex PCR. The sample holds some 200,000 clones; 60% to 80% are singletons and the top ten take 10% to 12%. The chain joins TRBV30 to TRBJ1-3, with a possible D match to TRBD1 (6 bases). Here the sequenced sample was PBMCs, taken after 12 months of ibrutinib treatment. The source is a human donor with chronic lymphocytic leukemia. DNA of the CDR3: TGTGCCTGGAGCACAGGGATTGGAAACACCATATATTTT. As protein: CAWSTGIGNTIYF. Looking up the rest from reference TRBV30 and TRBJ1-3 gives the full variable domain: SQTIHQWPATLVQPVGSPLSLECTVEGTSNPNLYWYRQAAGRGLQLLFYSVGIGQISSEVPQNLSASRPQDRQFILSSKKLLLSDSGFYLCAWSTGIGNTIYFGEGSWLTVV.